The T cell receptor beta chain described here comes from a study of shared clonotypes between healthy human individuals. Naive CD8 cells were CD45RO-negative, positively selected for CCR7, excluding terminally differentiated effector memory CD45RA+ cells. Sequencing was performed with immunoSEQ multiplex PCR; in TCRdb, only in-frame clones are kept and a portion is missing. The sample holds some 740,000 clones; 90% to 95% are singletons and the top ten take 24%. The sample comprised naive CD8+ T cells sorted from blood. The receptor was isolated from a man in his thirties or forties in good health.

The CDR3 reads CSVEDRLYEQYF. Here the CDR3 DNA reads TGCAGCGTTGAAGACAGGTTGTACGAGCAGTACTTC. The chain joins TRBV29-1 to TRBJ2-7; D is unclear. Germline lookup yields CDR1 SQVTM and CDR2 ANQGSEA. V lost 0 bases and J 4 bases, leaving 7 bases between the germline ends. This CDR3 spans 12 amino acids.